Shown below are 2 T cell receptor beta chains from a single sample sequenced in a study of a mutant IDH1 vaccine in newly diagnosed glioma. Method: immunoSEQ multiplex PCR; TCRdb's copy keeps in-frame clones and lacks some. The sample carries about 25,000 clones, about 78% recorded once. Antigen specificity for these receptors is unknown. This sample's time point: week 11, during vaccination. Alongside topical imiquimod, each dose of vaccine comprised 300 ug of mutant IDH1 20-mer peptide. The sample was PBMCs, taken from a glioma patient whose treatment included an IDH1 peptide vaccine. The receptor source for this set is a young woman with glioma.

CDR3 DNA: TGTGCCAGTAGTACGGGACAGGGGCCCAGTGAAGCTTTCTTT. Translating it yields CASSTGQGPSEAFF. The V and J genes are TRBV19 and TRBJ1-1; 10 bases align to TRBD1. The CDR3 is 14 residues long. V was clipped by 4 bases and J by 7 bases; unmatched bases: 6. The germline CDR1 and CDR2 sequences are LNHDA and SQIVND (reference sequence).

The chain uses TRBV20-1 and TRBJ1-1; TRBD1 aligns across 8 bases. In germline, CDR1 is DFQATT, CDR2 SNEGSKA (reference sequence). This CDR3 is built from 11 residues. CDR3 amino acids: CSRGRVAEAFF. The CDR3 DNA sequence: TGCAGCAGGGGGCGCGTGGCTGAAGCTTTCTTT.